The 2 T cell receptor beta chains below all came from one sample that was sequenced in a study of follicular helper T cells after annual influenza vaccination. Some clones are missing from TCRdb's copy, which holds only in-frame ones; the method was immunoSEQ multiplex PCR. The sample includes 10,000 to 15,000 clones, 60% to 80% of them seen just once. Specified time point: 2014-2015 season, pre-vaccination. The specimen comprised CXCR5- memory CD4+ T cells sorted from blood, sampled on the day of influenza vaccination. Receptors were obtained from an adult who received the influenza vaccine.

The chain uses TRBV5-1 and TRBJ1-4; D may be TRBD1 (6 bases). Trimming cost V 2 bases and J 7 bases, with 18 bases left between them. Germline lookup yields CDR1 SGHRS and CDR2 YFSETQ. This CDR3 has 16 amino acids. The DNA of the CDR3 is TGCGCCAGCAGCTTTCAGGGGACCTCCCAGGGTGAAAAACTGTTTTTT. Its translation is CASSFQGTSQGEKLFF.

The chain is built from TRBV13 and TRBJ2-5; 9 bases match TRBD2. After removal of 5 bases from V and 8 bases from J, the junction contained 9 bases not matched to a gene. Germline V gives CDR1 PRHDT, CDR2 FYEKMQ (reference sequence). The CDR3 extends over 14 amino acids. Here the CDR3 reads CASSVSGGPGTQYF. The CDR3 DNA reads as TGTGCCAGCAGCGTTAGCGGGGGTCCAGGAACCCAGTACTTC.